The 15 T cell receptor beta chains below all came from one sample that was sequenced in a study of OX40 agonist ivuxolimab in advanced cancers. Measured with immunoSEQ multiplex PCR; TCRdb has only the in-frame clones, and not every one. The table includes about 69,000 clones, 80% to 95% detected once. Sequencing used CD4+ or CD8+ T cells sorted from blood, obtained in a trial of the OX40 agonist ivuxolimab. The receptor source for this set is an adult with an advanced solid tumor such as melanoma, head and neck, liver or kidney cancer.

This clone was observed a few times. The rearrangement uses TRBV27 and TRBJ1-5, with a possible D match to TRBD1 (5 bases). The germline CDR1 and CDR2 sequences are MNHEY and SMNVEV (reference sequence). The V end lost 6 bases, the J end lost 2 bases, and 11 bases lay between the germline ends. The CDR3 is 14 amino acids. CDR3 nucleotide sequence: TGTGCCAGCAGCCTTCGAGGGGGCAATCAGCCCCAGCATTTT. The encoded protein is CASSLRGGNQPQHF.

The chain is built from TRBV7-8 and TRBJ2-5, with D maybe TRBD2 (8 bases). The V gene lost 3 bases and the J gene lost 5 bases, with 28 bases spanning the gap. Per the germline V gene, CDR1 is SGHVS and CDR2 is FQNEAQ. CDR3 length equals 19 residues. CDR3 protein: CASSFLLGGGGTSLETQYF. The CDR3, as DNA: TGTGCCAGCAGCTTCTTATTAGGGGGCGGAGGGACTAGTTTGGAGACCCAGTACTTC.

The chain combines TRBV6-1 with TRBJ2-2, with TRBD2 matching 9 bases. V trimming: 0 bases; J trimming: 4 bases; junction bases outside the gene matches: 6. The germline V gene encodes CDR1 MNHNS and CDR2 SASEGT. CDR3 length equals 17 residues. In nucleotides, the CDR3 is TGTGCCAGCAGTGAAGCTGGGGCTAGCGGGATCACCGGGGAGCTGTTTTTT. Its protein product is CASSEAGASGITGELFF.

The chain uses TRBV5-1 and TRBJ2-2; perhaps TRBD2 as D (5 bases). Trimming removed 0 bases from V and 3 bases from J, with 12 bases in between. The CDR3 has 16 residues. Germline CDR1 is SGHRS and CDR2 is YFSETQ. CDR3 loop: CASSLVEGHDTGELFF. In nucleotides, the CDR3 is TGCGCCAGCAGCTTGGTCGAGGGCCATGACACCGGGGAGCTGTTTTTT.

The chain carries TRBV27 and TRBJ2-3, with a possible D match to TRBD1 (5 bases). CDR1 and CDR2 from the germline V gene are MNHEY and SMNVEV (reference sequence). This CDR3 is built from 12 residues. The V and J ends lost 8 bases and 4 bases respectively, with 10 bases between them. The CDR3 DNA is TGTGCCAGCTGTTCCAGGGCAGATACGCAGTATTTT. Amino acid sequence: CASCSRADTQYF.

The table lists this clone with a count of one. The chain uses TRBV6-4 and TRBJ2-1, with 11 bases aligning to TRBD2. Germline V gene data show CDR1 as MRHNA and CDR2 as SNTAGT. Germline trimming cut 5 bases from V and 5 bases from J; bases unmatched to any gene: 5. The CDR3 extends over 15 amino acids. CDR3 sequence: CASSYGTSGNNEQFF. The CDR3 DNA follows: TGTGCCAGCAGTTACGGGACTAGCGGAAACAATGAGCAGTTCTTC.

CDR3 sequence (DNA): TGTGCCGGCTCAGGTACCGCGAACACCGGGGAGCTGTTTTTT. Translating gives CAGSGTANTGELFF. The chain is built from TRBV19 and TRBJ2-2; D is unresolved. CDR1 is LNHDA, CDR2 SQIVND, per germline (reference sequence). The CDR3 contains 14 residues. V gave up 11 bases and J gave up 0 bases, with 13 bases separating them.

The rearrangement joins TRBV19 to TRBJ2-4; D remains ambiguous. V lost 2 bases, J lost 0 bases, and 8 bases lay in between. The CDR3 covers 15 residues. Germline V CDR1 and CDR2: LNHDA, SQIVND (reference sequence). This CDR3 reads CASSITGIAKNIQYF. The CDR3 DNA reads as TGTGCCAGTAGTATAACGGGTATAGCCAAAAACATTCAGTACTTC.

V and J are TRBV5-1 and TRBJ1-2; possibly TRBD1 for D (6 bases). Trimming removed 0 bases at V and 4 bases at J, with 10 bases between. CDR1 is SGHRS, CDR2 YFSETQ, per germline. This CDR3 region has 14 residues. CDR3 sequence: CASSLGQGSYGYTF. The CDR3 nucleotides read TGCGCCAGCAGCTTGGGCCAGGGGAGCTATGGCTACACCTTC.

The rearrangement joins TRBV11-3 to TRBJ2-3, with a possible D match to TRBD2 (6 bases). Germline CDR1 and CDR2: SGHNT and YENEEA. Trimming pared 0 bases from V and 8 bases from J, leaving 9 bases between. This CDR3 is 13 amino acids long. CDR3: CASSLDRRGTQYF. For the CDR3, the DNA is TGTGCCAGCAGCTTAGACCGGCGGGGTACGCAGTATTTT.

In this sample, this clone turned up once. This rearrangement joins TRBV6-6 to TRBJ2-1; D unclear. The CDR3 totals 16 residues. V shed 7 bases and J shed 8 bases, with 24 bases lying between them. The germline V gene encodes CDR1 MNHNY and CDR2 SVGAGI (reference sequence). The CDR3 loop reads CASTWGAVTFSDEQFF. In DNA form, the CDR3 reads TGTGCCAGCACCTGGGGTGCGGTCACGTTTTCGGATGAGCAGTTCTTC.

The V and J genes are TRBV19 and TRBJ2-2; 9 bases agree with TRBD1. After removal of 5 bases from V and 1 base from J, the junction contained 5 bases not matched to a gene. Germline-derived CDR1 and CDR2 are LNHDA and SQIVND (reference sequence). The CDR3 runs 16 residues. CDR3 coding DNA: TGTGCCAGTAGTGGCAACAGGGGGCAGAACACCGGGGAGCTGTTTTTT. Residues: CASSGNRGQNTGELFF.

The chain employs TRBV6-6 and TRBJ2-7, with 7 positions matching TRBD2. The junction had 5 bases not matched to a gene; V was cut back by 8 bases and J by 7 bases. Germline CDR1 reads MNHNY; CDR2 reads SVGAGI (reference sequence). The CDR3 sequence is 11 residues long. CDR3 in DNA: TGTGCCAGCCGGGCTAGCGGAGAGCAGTACTTC. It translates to CASRASGEQYF.

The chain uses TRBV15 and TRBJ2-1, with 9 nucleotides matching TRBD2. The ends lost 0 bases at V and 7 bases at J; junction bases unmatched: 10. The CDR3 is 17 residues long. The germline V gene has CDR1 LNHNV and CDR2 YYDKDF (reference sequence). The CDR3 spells CATSREEGGRAVNEQFF. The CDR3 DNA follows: TGTGCCACCAGCAGAGAGGAAGGCGGGAGGGCCGTGAATGAGCAGTTCTTC.

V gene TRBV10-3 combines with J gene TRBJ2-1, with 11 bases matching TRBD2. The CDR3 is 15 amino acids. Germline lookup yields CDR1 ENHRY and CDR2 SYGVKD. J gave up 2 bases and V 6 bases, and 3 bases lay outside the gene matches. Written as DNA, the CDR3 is TGTGCCATCAGACCACTAGCGGGAGCCTACAATGAGCAGTTCTTC. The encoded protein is CAIRPLAGAYNEQFF.